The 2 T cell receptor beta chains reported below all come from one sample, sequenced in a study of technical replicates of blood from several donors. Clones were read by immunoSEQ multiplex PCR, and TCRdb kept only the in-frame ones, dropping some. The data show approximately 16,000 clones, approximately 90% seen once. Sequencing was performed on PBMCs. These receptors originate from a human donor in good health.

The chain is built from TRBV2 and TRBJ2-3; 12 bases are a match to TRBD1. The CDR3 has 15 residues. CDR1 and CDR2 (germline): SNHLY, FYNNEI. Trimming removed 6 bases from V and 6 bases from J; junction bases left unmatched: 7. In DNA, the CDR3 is TGTGCCAGCAGCTGGGGGACAGGGGGCTTGGATACGCAGTATTTT. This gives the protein CASSWGTGGLDTQYF. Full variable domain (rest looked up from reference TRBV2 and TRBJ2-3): EPEVTQTPSHQVTQMGQEVILRCVPISNHLYFYWYRQILGQKVEFLVSFYNNEISEKSEIFDDQFSVERPDGSNFTLKIRSTKLEDSAMYFCASSWGTGGLDTQYFGPGTRLTVL.

In DNA form, the CDR3 reads TGTGCCTGGAGTCCTACTACAGGGTTTGGAGGCTATGGCTACACCTTC. Protein product: CAWSPTTGFGGYGYTF. The rearrangement joins TRBV30 to TRBJ1-2, with D possibly TRBD1 on 6 matching bases. Germline V gives CDR1 GTSNPN, CDR2 SVGIG (reference sequence). This CDR3 region has 16 residues. With 2 bases removed from V and 4 bases from J, the gap between germline ends came to 20 bases.